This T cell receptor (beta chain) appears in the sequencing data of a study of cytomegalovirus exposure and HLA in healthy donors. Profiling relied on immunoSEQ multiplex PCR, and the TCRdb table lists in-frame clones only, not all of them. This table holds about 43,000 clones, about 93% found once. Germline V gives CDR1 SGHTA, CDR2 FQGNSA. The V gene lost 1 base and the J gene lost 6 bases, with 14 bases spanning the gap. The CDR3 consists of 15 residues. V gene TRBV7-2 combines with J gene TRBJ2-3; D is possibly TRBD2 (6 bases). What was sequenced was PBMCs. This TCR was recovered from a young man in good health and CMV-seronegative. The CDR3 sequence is CASSLVAGTGDTQYF. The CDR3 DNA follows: TGTGCCAGCAGCTTAGTTGCGGGGACGGGGGATACGCAGTATTTT.